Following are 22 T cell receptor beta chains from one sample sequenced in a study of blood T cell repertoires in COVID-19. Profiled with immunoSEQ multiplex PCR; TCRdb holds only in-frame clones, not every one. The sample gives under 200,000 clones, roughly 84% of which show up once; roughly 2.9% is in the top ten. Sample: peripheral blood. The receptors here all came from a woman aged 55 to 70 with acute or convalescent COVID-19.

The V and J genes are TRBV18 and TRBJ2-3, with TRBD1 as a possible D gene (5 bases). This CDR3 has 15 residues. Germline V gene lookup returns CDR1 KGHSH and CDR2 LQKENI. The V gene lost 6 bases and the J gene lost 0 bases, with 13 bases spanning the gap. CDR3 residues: CASSQGRPSTDTQYF. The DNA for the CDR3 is TGTGCCAGCTCGCAGGGCAGGCCCAGCACAGATACGCAGTATTTT.

DNA of the CDR3: TGTGCCAGCAGCCAAGGCGGCTCGGGACAGGGAAACACCGGGGAGCTGTTTTTT. Its translation is CASSQGGSGQGNTGELFF. V and J are TRBV3-1 (or the pseudogene TRBV3-2) and TRBJ2-2; 9 nucleotides agree with TRBD1. Trimming at V came to 1 base and at J to 2 bases, leaving 8 bases not matched to a gene. Germline V gives CDR1 LGHDT, CDR2 YNNKEL (reference sequence). The CDR3 is made up of 18 amino acids.

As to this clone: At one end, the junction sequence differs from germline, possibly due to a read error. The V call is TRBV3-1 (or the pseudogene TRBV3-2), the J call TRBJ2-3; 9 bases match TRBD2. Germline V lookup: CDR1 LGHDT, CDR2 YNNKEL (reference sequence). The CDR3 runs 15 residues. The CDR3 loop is CASSQAGTSTNTQYF. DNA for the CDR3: TGTGCCAGCAGCCAGGCCGGGACTAGCACAAATACGCAGTATTTT.

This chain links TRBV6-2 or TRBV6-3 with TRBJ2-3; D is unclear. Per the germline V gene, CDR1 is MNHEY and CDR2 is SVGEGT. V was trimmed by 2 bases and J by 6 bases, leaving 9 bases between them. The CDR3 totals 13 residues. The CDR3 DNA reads TGTGCCAGCAGTTACGTCGTTGAGGATACGCAGTATTTT. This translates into CASSYVVEDTQYF.

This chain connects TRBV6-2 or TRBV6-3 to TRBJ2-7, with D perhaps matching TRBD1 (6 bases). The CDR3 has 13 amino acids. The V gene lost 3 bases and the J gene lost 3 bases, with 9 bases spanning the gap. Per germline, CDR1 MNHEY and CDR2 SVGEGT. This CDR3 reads CASSYQGLYEQYF. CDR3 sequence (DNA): TGTGCCAGCAGTTATCAGGGGCTCTACGAGCAGTACTTC.

The CDR3 loop is CASSASGSSYNEQFF. CDR3 DNA sequence: TGTGCCAGCAGCGCTAGCGGTAGCTCCTACAATGAGCAGTTCTTC. The rearrangement joins TRBV9 to TRBJ2-1; 7 positions agree with TRBD2. The germline V gene has CDR1 SGDLS and CDR2 YYNGEE. V lost 3 bases and J lost 0; bases outside the gene matches: 3. The CDR3 has 15 amino acids.

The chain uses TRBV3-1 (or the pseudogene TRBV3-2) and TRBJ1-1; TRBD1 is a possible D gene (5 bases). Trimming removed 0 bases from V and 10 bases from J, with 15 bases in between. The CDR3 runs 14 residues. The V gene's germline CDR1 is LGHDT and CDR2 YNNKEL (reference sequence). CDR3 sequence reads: CASSQDGSGVSAFF. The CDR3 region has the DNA TGTGCCAGCAGCCAAGACGGTTCGGGGGTTTCAGCTTTCTTT.

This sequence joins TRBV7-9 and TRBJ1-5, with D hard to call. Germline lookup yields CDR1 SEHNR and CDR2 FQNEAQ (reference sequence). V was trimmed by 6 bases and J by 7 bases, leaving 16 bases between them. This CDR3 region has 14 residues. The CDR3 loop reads CASSGPSGGQPQHF. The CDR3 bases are TGTGCCAGCAGTGGCCCGTCAGGAGGCCAGCCCCAGCATTTT.

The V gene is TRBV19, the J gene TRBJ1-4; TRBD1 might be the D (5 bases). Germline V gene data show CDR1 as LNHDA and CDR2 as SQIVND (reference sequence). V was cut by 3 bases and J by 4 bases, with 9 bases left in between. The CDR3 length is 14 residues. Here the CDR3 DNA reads TGTGCCAGTAGTATCCGGGGGAATAATGAAAAACTGTTTTTT. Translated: CASSIRGNNEKLFF.

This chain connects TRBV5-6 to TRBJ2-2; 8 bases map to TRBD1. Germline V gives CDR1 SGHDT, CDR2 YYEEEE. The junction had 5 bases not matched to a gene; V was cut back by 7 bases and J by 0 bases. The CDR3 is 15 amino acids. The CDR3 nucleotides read TGTGCCAGCGGCAGACAGGGGACGAACACCGGGGAGCTGTTTTTT. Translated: CASGRQGTNTGELFF.

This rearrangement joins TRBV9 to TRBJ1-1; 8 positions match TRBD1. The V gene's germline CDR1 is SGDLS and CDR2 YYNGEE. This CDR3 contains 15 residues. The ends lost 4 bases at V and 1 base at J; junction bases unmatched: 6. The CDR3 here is CASSFWDRPNTEAFF. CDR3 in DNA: TGTGCCAGCAGCTTTTGGGACAGGCCGAACACTGAAGCTTTCTTT.

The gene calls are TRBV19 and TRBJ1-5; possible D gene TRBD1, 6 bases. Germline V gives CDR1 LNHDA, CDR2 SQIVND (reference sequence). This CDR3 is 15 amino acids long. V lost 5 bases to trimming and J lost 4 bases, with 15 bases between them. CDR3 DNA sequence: TGTGCCAGTAGTGACGGACAGCTGCTTAATCAGCCCCAGCATTTT. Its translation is CASSDGQLLNQPQHF.

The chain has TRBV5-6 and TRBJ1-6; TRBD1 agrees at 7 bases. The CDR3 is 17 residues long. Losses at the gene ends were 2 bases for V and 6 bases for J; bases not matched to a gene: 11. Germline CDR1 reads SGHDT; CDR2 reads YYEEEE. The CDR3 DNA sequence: TGTGCCAGCAGCTTAGTGGACAGGCCCCTGTCTAATTCACCCCTCCACTTT. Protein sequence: CASSLVDRPLSNSPLHF. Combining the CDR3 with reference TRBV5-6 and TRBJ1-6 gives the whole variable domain DAGVTQSPTHLIKTRGQQVTLRCSPKSGHDTVSWYQQALGQGPQFIFQYYEEEERQRGNFPDRFSGHQFPNYSSELNVNALLLGDSALYLCASSLVDRPLSNSPLHFGNGTRLTVT.

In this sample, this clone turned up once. The CDR3 nucleotides read TGTGCCAGTAGTATAGGACCCGGCGCGGGTCAGCCCCAGCATTTT. Encoded protein: CASSIGPGAGQPQHF. This chain links TRBV19 with TRBJ1-5; D gene ambiguous. Germline CDR1 reads LNHDA; CDR2 reads SQIVND (reference sequence). V shed 1 base and J shed 6 bases, with 13 bases lying between them. This CDR3 contains 15 residues.

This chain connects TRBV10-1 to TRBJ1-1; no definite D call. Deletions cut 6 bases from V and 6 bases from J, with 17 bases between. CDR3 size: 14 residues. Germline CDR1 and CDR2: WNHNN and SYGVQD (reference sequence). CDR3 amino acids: CASSLHEAPSEAFF. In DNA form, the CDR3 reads TGCGCCAGCAGCCTTCACGAGGCACCTTCTGAAGCTTTCTTT.

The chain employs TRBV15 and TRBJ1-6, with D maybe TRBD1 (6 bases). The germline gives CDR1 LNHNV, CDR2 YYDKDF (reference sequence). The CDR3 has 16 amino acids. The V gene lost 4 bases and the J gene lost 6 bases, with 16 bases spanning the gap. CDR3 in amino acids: CATSNDRRRGNSPLHF. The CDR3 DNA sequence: TGTGCCACCAGCAACGACAGGAGGAGAGGTAATTCACCCCTCCACTTT.

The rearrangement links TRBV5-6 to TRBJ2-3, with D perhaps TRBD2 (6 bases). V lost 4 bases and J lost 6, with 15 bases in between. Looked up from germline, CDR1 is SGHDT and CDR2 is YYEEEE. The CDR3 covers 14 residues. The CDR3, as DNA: TGTGCCAGCAGCCTGCTAGCGCCAGCCGATACGCAGTATTTT. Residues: CASSLLAPADTQYF.

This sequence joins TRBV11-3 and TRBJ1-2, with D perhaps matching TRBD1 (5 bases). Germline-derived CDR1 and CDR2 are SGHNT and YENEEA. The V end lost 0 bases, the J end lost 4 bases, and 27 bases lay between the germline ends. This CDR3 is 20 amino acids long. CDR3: CASSLEGEGRIGHTGYGYTF. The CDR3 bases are TGTGCCAGCAGCTTAGAGGGGGAGGGCAGGATTGGACACACTGGCTATGGCTACACCTTC.

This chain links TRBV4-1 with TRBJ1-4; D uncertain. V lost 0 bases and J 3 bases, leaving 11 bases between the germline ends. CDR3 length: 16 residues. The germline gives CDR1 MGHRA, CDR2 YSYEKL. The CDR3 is CASSQDWRAANEKLFF. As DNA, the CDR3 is TGCGCCAGCAGCCAAGATTGGAGGGCCGCTAATGAAAAACTGTTTTTT.

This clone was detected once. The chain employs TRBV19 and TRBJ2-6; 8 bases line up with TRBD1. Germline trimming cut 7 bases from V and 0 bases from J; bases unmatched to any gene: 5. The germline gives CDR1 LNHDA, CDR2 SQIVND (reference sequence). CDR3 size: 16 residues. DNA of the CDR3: TGTGCCAGTATCCGGACAGGGATCTCTGGGGCCAACGTCCTGACTTTC. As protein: CASIRTGISGANVLTF.

As DNA, the CDR3 is TGTGCCAGCTCACCCGCCGGGGGAGGGGAAAAACTGTTTTTT. It translates to CASSPAGGGEKLFF. The chain employs TRBV18 and TRBJ1-4; possibly TRBD1 for D (5 bases). V dropped 3 bases and J dropped 8 bases, with 13 bases sitting between them. The CDR3 extends over 14 amino acids. Germline CDR1 KGHSH, CDR2 LQKENI.

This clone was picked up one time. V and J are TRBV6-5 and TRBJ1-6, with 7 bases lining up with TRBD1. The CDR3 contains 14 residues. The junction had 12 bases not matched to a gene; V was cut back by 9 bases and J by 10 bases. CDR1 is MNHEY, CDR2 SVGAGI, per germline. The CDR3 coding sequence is TGTGCCAGTTACAGGGGAACAGGCGACTCACCCCTCCACTTT. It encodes CASYRGTGDSPLHF.